The TCR beta chain under discussion was sequenced for a study of T cells in Graves' hyperthyroidism and ophthalmopathy. About the research overall: Initial diagnosis, before any treatment, was when peripheral blood was collected.

Amplification of TCR beta CDR3 regions was performed using RNA transcripts as template. HTBI primers were the set used in a first-round RT-PCR of the TCR CDR3. TCRdb fed the multiplex PCR reads into MiXCR, producing one record per CDR3 protein. Among fewer than 500,000 distinct CDR3 sequences listed, about 14% were seen once. The germline V gene has CDR1 SGHRS and CDR2 YFSETQ. Trimming removed 1 base at V and 1 base at J, with 8 bases between. The CDR3 consists of 14 residues. The study included ophthalmopathy patients with Clinical Activity Score at least 3, NOSPECS grade at least 4 and duration under 3 months. Fresh peripheral blood, 8 to 10 ml, was the source of the PBMCs. There are many counts of this clonotype. Antigen unknown. Study-wide results and limits: Most expanded thyroid clonotypes above 0.001 recurred in blood.

This TCR came from a woman aged 25 to 39 with Graves' ophthalmopathy. The chain links TRBV5-1 to TRBJ1-1; D gene unclear. The sample was blood. Here the CDR3 DNA reads TGCGCCAGCAGCTTGTCTCCAGCGAACACTGAAGCTTTCTTT. Translation: CASSLSPANTEAFF.